The rows below give T cell receptor beta chains drawn from one sample of a study of cytomegalovirus exposure and HLA in healthy donors. The data were produced by immunoSEQ multiplex PCR, yet TCRdb's version contains in-frame clones alone and is incomplete. The sample carries about 77,000 clones, around three quarters recorded once. Source material: PBMCs. The receptors here all came from a man in his forties in good health and CMV-seronegative. CDR3s include the opening cysteine and the closing phenylalanine or tryptophan. A D gene is named only where the DNA matches it firmly. Some rows mark clone size as missing; the rest say once, few, many or name a class of expanded clone.

v_gene: TRBV18; d_gene: TRBD1; j_gene: TRBJ2-7; abundance: -; CDR3aa: CASSPPQPTGDDEQYF; CDR3nt: TGTGCCAGCTCACCACCTCAGCCGACAGGGGATGACGAGCAGTACTTC
v_gene: TRBV7-6; d_gene: -; j_gene: TRBJ2-7; abundance: few; CDR3aa: CASSSDPSRGEQYF; CDR3nt: TGTGCCAGCAGCTCGGACCCCTCAAGGGGCGAGCAGTACTTC
v_gene: TRBV5-1; d_gene: -; j_gene: TRBJ2-1; abundance: -; CDR3aa: CASLPAEHSYNEQFF; CDR3nt: TGCGCCAGCCTGCCGGCGGAGCACTCCTACAATGAGCAGTTCTTC
v_gene: TRBV7-9; d_gene: -; j_gene: TRBJ1-4; abundance: few; CDR3aa: CASSFNRAINEKLFF; CDR3nt: TGTGCCAGCAGCTTTAACAGGGCCATTAATGAAAAACTGTTTTTT
v_gene: TRBV7-3; d_gene: TRBD1; j_gene: TRBJ2-3; abundance: -; CDR3aa: CASSHQTGGSDTQYF; CDR3nt: TGTGCCAGCAGCCACCAGACAGGGGGCTCCGATACGCAGTATTTT
v_gene: TRBV7-3; d_gene: -; j_gene: TRBJ2-7; abundance: -; CDR3aa: CASSLAGALSYEQYF; CDR3nt: TGTGCCAGCAGCTTAGCGGGGGCCCTATCCTACGAGCAGTACTTC
v_gene: TRBV30; d_gene: -; j_gene: TRBJ2-3; abundance: -; CDR3aa: CAWSDIQGTDTQYF; CDR3nt: TGTGCCTGGAGCGATATACAGGGCACAGATACGCAGTATTTT
v_gene: TRBV27; d_gene: -; j_gene: TRBJ1-5; abundance: -; CDR3aa: CASSSDRLMGPQHF; CDR3nt: TGTGCCAGCAGTTCCGACAGGTTGATGGGACCCCAGCATTTT
v_gene: TRBV5-1; d_gene: TRBD2; j_gene: TRBJ2-7; abundance: -; CDR3aa: CASSPPRLAGGQEAYEQYF; CDR3nt: TGCGCCAGCAGCCCACCCAGACTAGCGGGGGGTCAAGAAGCCTACGAGCAGTACTTC
v_gene: TRBV29-1; d_gene: -; j_gene: TRBJ1-2; abundance: few; CDR3aa: CSAAPGTAGYGYTF; CDR3nt: TGCAGCGCTGCCCCGGGCACCGCGGGGTATGGCTACACCTTC
v_gene: TRBV7-3; d_gene: TRBD2; j_gene: TRBJ2-7; abundance: -; CDR3aa: CASSSYSSGAEQYF; CDR3nt: TGTGCCAGCAGCTCCTACTCTAGCGGGGCCGAGCAGTACTTC
v_gene: TRBV9; d_gene: TRBD1; j_gene: TRBJ2-1; abundance: -; CDR3aa: CASSFGQGLDEQFF; CDR3nt: TGTGCCAGCAGCTTCGGACAGGGGTTGGATGAGCAGTTCTTC
v_gene: TRBV10-3; d_gene: -; j_gene: TRBJ2-3; abundance: -; CDR3aa: CAISEGGRATDTQYF; CDR3nt: TGTGCCATCAGTGAGGGGGGCAGGGCGACAGATACGCAGTATTTT
v_gene: TRBV6-5; d_gene: -; j_gene: TRBJ1-5; abundance: -; CDR3aa: CASSTPEVSQPQHF; CDR3nt: TGTGCCAGCAGTACGCCCGAGGTGAGCCAGCCCCAGCATTTT
v_gene: TRBV5-1; d_gene: TRBD1; j_gene: TRBJ2-3; abundance: few; CDR3aa: CASRPGGADTQYF; CDR3nt: TGCGCCAGCAGGCCAGGGGGAGCAGATACGCAGTATTTT
v_gene: TRBV29-1; d_gene: -; j_gene: TRBJ1-4; abundance: -; CDR3aa: CSVEEGGNEKLFF; CDR3nt: TGCAGCGTTGAGGAAGGGGGTAATGAAAAACTGTTTTTT